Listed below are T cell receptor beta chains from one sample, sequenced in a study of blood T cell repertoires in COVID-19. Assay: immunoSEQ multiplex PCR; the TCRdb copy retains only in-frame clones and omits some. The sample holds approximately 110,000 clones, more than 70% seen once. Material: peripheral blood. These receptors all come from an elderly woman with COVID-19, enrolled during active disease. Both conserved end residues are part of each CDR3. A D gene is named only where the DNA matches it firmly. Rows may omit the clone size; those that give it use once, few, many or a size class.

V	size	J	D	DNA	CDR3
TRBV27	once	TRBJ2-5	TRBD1	TGTGCCCAACAGGGGGGCCAGTACTTC	CAQQGGQYF
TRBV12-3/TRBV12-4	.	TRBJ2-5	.	TGTGCCAGCAGTTCGAGGTCAGAGACCCAGTACTTC	CASSSRSETQYF
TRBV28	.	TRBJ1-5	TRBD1	TGTGCCAGCAGTTTAGGGACAGGTTATCAGCCCCAGCATTTT	CASSLGTGYQPQHF
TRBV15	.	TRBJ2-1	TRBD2	TGTGCCACCAGCAGGTGGCGAGCGGGAACCTACAATGAGCAGTTCTTC	CATSRWRAGTYNEQFF
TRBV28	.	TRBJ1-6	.	TGTGCCAGCAGTTTACTCGGGTTAGTAACCCTCCACTTT	CASSLLGLVTLHF
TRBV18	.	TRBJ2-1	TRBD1	TGTGCCAGCTCACCACCGACAGGGTGGGATGAGCAGTTCTTC	CASSPPTGWDEQFF
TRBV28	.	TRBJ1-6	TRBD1	TGTGCCAGCAGCACGACAGGGTTGGGTTCACCCCTCCACTTT	CASSTTGLGSPLHF
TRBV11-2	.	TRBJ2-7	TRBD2	TGTGCCAGCAGCTACAACCCCGGGGTAGCGGGGAACTACGAGCAGTACTTC	CASSYNPGVAGNYEQYF
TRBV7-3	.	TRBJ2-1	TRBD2	TGTGCCAGCAGCTTCCTTCCCCGTACTAGCGCCGAGTACAATGAGCAGTTCTTC	CASSFLPRTSAEYNEQFF
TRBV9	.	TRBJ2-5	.	TGTGCCAGCAGCGTAGACCCTAGCGCGATCCAAGAGACCCAGTACTTC	CASSVDPSAIQETQYF
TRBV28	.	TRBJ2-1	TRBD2	TGTGCCAGCAGGTTGCGTGTGGGGACTAGGGACAATGAGCAGTTCTTC	CASRLRVGTRDNEQFF
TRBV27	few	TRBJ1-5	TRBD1	TGTGCCAGCAGTTTCGAGGGACAGAGCAATCAGCCCCAGCATTTT	CASSFEGQSNQPQHF
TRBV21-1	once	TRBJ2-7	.	TGTGCCAGCAGCGAATACGGGACTAGCGGGAAGAAGGCCTACGAGCAGTACTTC	CASSEYGTSGKKAYEQYF
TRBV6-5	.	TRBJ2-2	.	TGTGCCAGCAGTTACTCGTCCGGGGCCGGGGAGCTGTTTTTT	CASSYSSGAGELFF
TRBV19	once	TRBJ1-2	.	TGTGCCAGTAGTCCCTGGCCCACCGACTATGGCTACACCTTC	CASSPWPTDYGYTF
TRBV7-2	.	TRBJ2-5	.	TGTGCCACCTCAGCGCTAGAGACCCAGTACTTC	CATSALETQYF
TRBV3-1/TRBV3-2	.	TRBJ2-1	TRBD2	TGTGCCAGCAGCCAAGATCTTCGGCTAGCGGGAGGAAATGAGCAGTTCTTC	CASSQDLRLAGGNEQFF
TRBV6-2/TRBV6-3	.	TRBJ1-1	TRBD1	TGTGCCAGCAGTCGGTCCGGGACAGTACAGGCTTTCTTT	CASSRSGTVQAFF
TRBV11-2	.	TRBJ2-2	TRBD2	TGTGCCAGCAGCTTCGGACTAGTTGCGTTGACTGGGGAGCTGTTTTTT	CASSFGLVALTGELFF
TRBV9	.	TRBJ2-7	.	TGTGCCAGCAGCCCCCAGACGGGACAAGCCGCCTACGAGCAGTACTTC	CASSPQTGQAAYEQYF
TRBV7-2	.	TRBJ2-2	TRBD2	TGTGCCAGCAAGCCTAGCGGGGCGAACACCGGGGAGCTGTTTTTT	CASKPSGANTGELFF
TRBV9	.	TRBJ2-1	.	TGTGCCAGCAGCGTAGGAGGTGGGCCGGGACTTAAGCAGTTCTTC	CASSVGGGPGLKQFF
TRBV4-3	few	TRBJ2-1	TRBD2	TGCGCCAGCAGCCAATCGACTAGCGGGCCTTACAATGAGCAGTTCTTC	CASSQSTSGPYNEQFF
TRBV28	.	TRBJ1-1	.	TGTGCCAGCAGTAATACCAGGGAGGGTAACACTGAAGCTTTCTTT	CASSNTREGNTEAFF
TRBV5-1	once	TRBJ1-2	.	TGCGCCAGCAGCTTGGCCCTGACAGAAGCTAACTATGGCTACACCTTC	CASSLALTEANYGYTF
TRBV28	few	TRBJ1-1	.	TGTGCCAGCATAGGTCAGGTACGAACTGAAGCTTTCTTT	CASIGQVRTEAFF
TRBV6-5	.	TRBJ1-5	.	TGTGCCCTCGGGAGTACGGACAATCAGCCCCAGCATTTT	CALGSTDNQPQHF
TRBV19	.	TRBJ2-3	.	TGTGCCAGTAGTATAGGCGGTAGCGGAATCACAGATACGCAGTATTTT	CASSIGGSGITDTQYF
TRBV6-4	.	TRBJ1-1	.	TGTGCCAGCAGCCTTTACGGGTACACTGAAGCTTTCTTT	CASSLYGYTEAFF
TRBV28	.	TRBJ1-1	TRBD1	TGTGCCAGCAGTTTGGTCAGGGGGAGGATGGCTTTCTTT	CASSLVRGRMAFF
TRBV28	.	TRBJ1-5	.	TGTGCCAGCAGGGGGGGGGCCGGACAGCCCCAGCATTTT	CASRGGAGQPQHF
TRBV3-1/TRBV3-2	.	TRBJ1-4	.	TGTGCCAGCAGCCAATTATTGTCGGGTTTTAGCGAAAAACTGTTTTTT	CASSQLLSGFSEKLFF
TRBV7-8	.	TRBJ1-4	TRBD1	TGTGCCAGCAGCGCGGACAGGGCGAATGAAAAACTGTTTTTT	CASSADRANEKLFF